This T cell receptor beta chain came from a study of OX40 agonist ivuxolimab in advanced cancers. In the study overall: Patients in dose escalation had liver, melanoma, kidney or head and neck cancers.

The CDR3 loop spans 15 amino acids. Germline V lookup: CDR1 SGHNT, CDR2 YYREEE (reference sequence). V dropped 4 bases and J dropped 5; count of bases not matched to a gene: 11. Sequencing was performed with immunoSEQ multiplex PCR; in TCRdb, only in-frame clones are kept and a portion is missing. The top ten hold under 30% of the sample, which has around 6,000 clones, over 70% seen once. Overall study findings and caveats: No determination was made of the antigen specificity of the expanded peripheral T cells. CD8+ T cells were the subset that, on average, had more expanded clones than CD4+.

This clone was observed a handful of times. The antigen remains undetermined. This clonotype originated in an adult with an advanced solid tumor such as melanoma, head and neck, liver or kidney cancer. The chain is built from TRBV5-4 and TRBJ2-5; 7 positions agree with TRBD1. This sample comprised CD4+ or CD8+ T cells sorted from blood, obtained in a trial of the OX40 agonist ivuxolimab. CDR3 coding DNA: TGTGCCAGCAGCGGGTCGGGACAGTCCGGGGAGACCCAGTACTTC. This translates into CASSGSGQSGETQYF.